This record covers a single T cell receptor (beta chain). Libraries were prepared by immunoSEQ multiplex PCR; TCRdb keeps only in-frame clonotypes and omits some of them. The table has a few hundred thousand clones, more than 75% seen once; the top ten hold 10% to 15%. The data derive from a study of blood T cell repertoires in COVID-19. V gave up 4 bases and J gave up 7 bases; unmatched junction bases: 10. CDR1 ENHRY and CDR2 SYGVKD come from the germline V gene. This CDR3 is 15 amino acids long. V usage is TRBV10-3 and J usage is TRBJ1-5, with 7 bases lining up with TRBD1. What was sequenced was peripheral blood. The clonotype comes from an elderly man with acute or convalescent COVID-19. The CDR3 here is CAISAQTGSGQPQHF. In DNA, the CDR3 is TGTGCCATCAGTGCACAGACAGGGAGCGGCCAGCCCCAGCATTTT.